This entry features one T cell receptor (beta chain) sequence. This sample stems from a study of control samples from healthy donors and cancer patients. Trimming left V 6 bases short and J 0 bases short, with 12 bases between. CDR1 SQVTM and CDR2 ANQGSEA come from the germline V gene. The CDR3 contains 14 residues. Assay: immunoSEQ multiplex PCR; the TCRdb copy retains only in-frame clones and omits some. The sample shows 170,000 or so clones, around 93% of them seen only once. Source material: blood. The rearrangement joins TRBV29-1 to TRBJ1-3, with D hard to call. This clonotype was obtained from a man between 18 and 29 years old in good health. CDR3 bases: TGCAGCGTCCGTTCGGGTTCCTCTGGAAACACCATATATTTT. Translating it yields CSVRSGSSGNTIYF.